Listed below are T cell receptor beta chains from one sample, sequenced in a study of blood T cell repertoires in COVID-19. This table comes from immunoSEQ multiplex PCR, and its TCRdb copy is limited to in-frame clones, with some not included. The table shows hundreds of thousands of clones, with about 85% occurring only once. The material sequenced was PBMCs or T cells enriched from blood (not recorded which). The receptor source for this set is a woman aged 45 to 65 who had recovered from COVID-19. Each CDR3 is given with its conserved first and last residue. A D gene is named only where the DNA matches it firmly. Where a row states a size, it is once, few, many or the class of an expanded clone; other rows omit it.

CDR3	DNA	V	J	D	size
CASSQMNTEAFF	TGTGCCAGCAGTCAGATGAACACTGAAGCTTTCTTT	TRBV12-3/TRBV12-4	TRBJ1-1	-	few
CASSQGPLRGFHSGNTIYF	TGCGCCAGCAGCCAAGGCCCTTTGAGAGGGTTCCACTCTGGAAACACCATATATTTT	TRBV4-1	TRBJ1-3	-	-
CAWRKTGEGNNEKLFF	TGTGCCTGGAGGAAGACAGGGGAGGGAAATAATGAAAAACTGTTTTTT	TRBV30	TRBJ1-4	TRBD1	-
CASSGTGGDYEQYF	TGTGCCAGCAGCGGGACAGGGGGCGACTACGAGCAGTACTTC	TRBV9	TRBJ2-7	TRBD1	-
CASSQVYGENQETQYF	TGTGCCAGCAGCCAAGTTTACGGGGAAAACCAAGAGACCCAGTACTTC	TRBV4-2	TRBJ2-5	-	once
CASRLAGLSSYEQYF	TGCGCCAGCAGGCTAGCGGGCCTAAGCTCCTACGAGCAGTACTTC	TRBV5-1	TRBJ2-7	TRBD2	-
CASSLDRAGAGYGYTF	TGTGCCAGCAGCTTAGATCGGGCAGGGGCGGGCTATGGCTACACCTTC	TRBV11-2	TRBJ1-2	-	few
CALSQTRDNEQFF	TGTGCCCTGTCACAGACTAGAGACAATGAGCAGTTCTTC	TRBV10-3	TRBJ2-1	-	once
CASSPLDRVNTGELFF	TGTGCCAGCAGTCCGCTGGACAGGGTGAACACCGGGGAGCTGTTTTTT	TRBV28	TRBJ2-2	TRBD1	-
CASSLDRGREQYF	TGTGCCAGCAGTTTGGACAGGGGGCGCGAGCAGTACTTC	TRBV12-3/TRBV12-4	TRBJ2-7	TRBD1	once
CASSNSGFSYEQYF	TGTGCCAGCAGTAATAGCGGGTTCTCCTACGAGCAGTACTTC	TRBV25-1	TRBJ2-7	TRBD2	once
CASSGTRYTDTQYF	TGTGCCAGCAGCGGGACTAGGTACACAGATACGCAGTATTTT	TRBV9	TRBJ2-3	TRBD2	-
CASSFGLAWYEQFF	TGTGCCAGCAGTTTCGGACTAGCTTGGTATGAGCAGTTCTTC	TRBV27	TRBJ2-1	TRBD2	-